Following are 20 T cell receptor beta chains from one sample sequenced in a study of beta chain features in type 1 diabetes. Study results and limitations: In all four CD4+ subsets, TCRB CDR3 length was significantly, moderately reduced in type 1 diabetes.

All of the isolated RNA was reverse transcribed, so expressed TCRB transcripts were sequenced. Repertoires were generated with immunoSEQ multiplex PCR, while TCRdb's copy carries only in-frame clones and drops some. The table includes about 250,000 clones, approximately 10% detected once. These receptors' targets are unknown. The sequencing input was naive CD4+ T cells from blood. The origin of the receptors is a man aged 25 to 40 with type 1 diabetes.

This clone was found a few times. The chain employs TRBV5-4 and TRBJ2-5; 9 bases match TRBD1. Germline CDR1 and CDR2: SGHNT and YYREEE (reference sequence). The junction had 3 bases not matched to a gene; V was cut back by 2 bases and J by 1 base. The CDR3 loop spans 15 amino acids. DNA for the CDR3: TGTGCCAGCAGCTTCCGACAGGGGGGCCAAGAGACCCAGTACTTC. Translating it yields CASSFRQGGQETQYF.

This clone was recorded a few times. DNA of the CDR3: TGTGCCAGCAGTTATCCTGACATTCGCGAGCAGTACTTC. Amino acid sequence: CASSYPDIREQYF. The chain joins TRBV6-6 to TRBJ2-7; D is unresolved. The germline V gene encodes CDR1 MNHNY and CDR2 SVGAGI (reference sequence). This CDR3 has 13 residues. V dropped 3 bases and J dropped 6 bases, with 12 bases sitting between them.

The chain recombines TRBV5-6 with TRBJ1-6; unclear D gene. Trimming took 2 bases from V and 9 from J, leaving 9 bases between them. Germline V lookup: CDR1 SGHDT, CDR2 YYEEEE. The CDR3 consists of 13 residues. The CDR3 reads CASSFGLTSPLHF. The CDR3 DNA sequence: TGTGCCAGCAGCTTTGGCCTTACTTCACCCCTCCACTTT. Full variable domain (missing parts from reference TRBV5-6 and TRBJ1-6): DAGVTQSPTHLIKTRGQQVTLRCSPKSGHDTVSWYQQALGQGPQFIFQYYEEEERQRGNFPDRFSGHQFPNYSSELNVNALLLGDSALYLCASSFGLTSPLHFGNGTRLTVT.

This clone was observed a handful of times. This sequence joins TRBV6-5 and TRBJ1-4; perhaps TRBD1 as D (6 bases). Germline V CDR1 and CDR2: MNHEY, SVGAGI. The CDR3 consists of 14 residues. V lost 5 bases, J lost 7 bases, and 14 bases lay in between. The CDR3 nucleotides are TGTGCCAGCAGTAAACTACAGGGACCTGAAAAACTGTTTTTT. Amino acid sequence: CASSKLQGPEKLFF.

The V call is TRBV11-2, the J call TRBJ2-2; TRBD1 matches at 8 bases. Germline-derived CDR1 and CDR2 are SGHAT and FQNNGV. CDR3 length: 16 residues. The J segment lost 5 bases and the V segment lost 6 bases, leaving 11 bases of the junction unmatched. The CDR3 bases are TGTGCCAGCAGGACCATAGGTGGACAGGGAACCGGGGAGCTGTTTTTT. It translates to CASRTIGGQGTGELFF.

The chain carries TRBV29-1 and TRBJ2-2, with D perhaps TRBD1 (5 bases). CDR1 is SQVTM and CDR2 is ANQGSEA in the germline V gene. The V end lost 6 bases, the J end lost 7 bases, and 9 bases lay between the germline ends. The CDR3 loop spans 11 amino acids. CDR3 DNA: TGCAGCGTAGCAGGGCACGGGGAGCTGTTTTTT. It encodes CSVAGHGELFF.

The chain recombines TRBV12-5 with TRBJ2-1; D is possibly TRBD2 (5 bases). With 3 bases removed from V and 1 base from J, the gap between germline ends came to 7 bases. Germline CDR1 and CDR2: LGHNT and FRNRAP. CDR3 length equals 14 residues. DNA for the CDR3: TGTGCTAGTGGTTTCGAGGGATCCTACAATGAGCAGTTCTTC. Residues: CASGFEGSYNEQFF.

This clone was counted between two and nine times. This chain links TRBV7-2 with TRBJ1-6, with D unclear. The CDR3 totals 14 residues. Germline CDR1 SGHTA, CDR2 FQGNSA. V lost 5 bases and J 7 bases, leaving 12 bases between the germline ends. The CDR3 is CASSTGSRNSPLHF. Written as DNA, the CDR3 is TGTGCCAGCAGCACCGGGAGTAGGAATTCACCCCTCCACTTT.

This clone was seen more than once but under ten times. This rearrangement joins TRBV18 to TRBJ1-6; D gene uncertain. The V end lost 5 bases, the J end lost 8 bases, and 7 bases lay between the germline ends. CDR1 is KGHSH, CDR2 LQKENI, per germline. The CDR3 has 12 amino acids. As DNA, the CDR3 is TGTGCCAGCTCAGGTACAGATTCACCCCTCCACTTT. It specifies CASSGTDSPLHF.

The V call is TRBV28, the J call TRBJ1-6; 12 nucleotides align to TRBD1. The CDR3 contains 16 residues. V lost 6 bases and J lost 8; bases outside the gene matches: 8. In germline, CDR1 is MDHEN, CDR2 SYDVKM. The CDR3 sequence: CASRTPGTGGYSPLHF. The CDR3 DNA reads as TGTGCCAGCAGGACACCCGGGACAGGGGGCTATTCACCCCTCCACTTT.

The chain recombines TRBV29-1 with TRBJ1-5; 8 nucleotides agree with TRBD1. Germline values: CDR1 SQVTM, CDR2 ANQGSEA. The CDR3 is 13 amino acids. The V gene end was trimmed by 6 bases and the J gene end by 6 bases; junction bases not matched to a gene: 7. The CDR3 DNA reads as TGCAGCGTGAAGGGGACAGGACCTCAGCCCCAGCATTTT. Translation gives CSVKGTGPQPQHF. The entire variable domain, with the rest obtained from reference TRBV29-1 and TRBJ1-5, is as follows: SAVISQKPSRDICQRGTSLTIQCQVDSQVTMMFWYRQQPGQSLTLIATANQGSEATYESGFVIDKFPISRPNLTFSTLTVSNMSPEDSSIYLCSVKGTGPQPQHFGDGTRLSIL.

V and J are TRBV30 and TRBJ2-1; 8 bases align to TRBD1. CDR1 and CDR2 (germline): GTSNPN, SVGIG (reference sequence). There are 16 residues in the CDR3. J lost 2 bases, V lost 1 base, and 7 bases had no gene match. DNA of the CDR3: TGTGCCTGGAGTGCCCCCAGGGGGCGGGCCTACAATGAGCAGTTCTTC. Translation: CAWSAPRGRAYNEQFF.

This clone appeared a few times. V is TRBV9 and J is TRBJ2-1, with D possibly being TRBD2 (6 bases). From germline, CDR1 is SGDLS and CDR2 YYNGEE. The CDR3 spans 15 residues. Trimming left V 0 bases short and J 8 bases short, with 15 bases between. CDR3 sequence reads: CASSVGLAANHEQFF. The CDR3 DNA reads TGTGCCAGCAGCGTAGGGTTAGCGGCTAACCATGAGCAGTTCTTC.

This clone showed up just a few times. J is TRBJ2-3 and V is TRBV7-9; 8 bases are a match to TRBD2. V was pared by 5 bases and J by 13 bases, with 11 bases of the junction left unmatched. Per the germline V gene, CDR1 is SEHNR and CDR2 is FQNEAQ (reference sequence). The CDR3 runs to 13 residues. This CDR3 reads CASSEHGSGDKYF. As DNA, the CDR3 is TGTGCCAGCAGCGAACATGGTAGCGGGGACAAGTATTTT.

The V and J genes are TRBV11-2 and TRBJ2-4, with a tentative D call TRBD1 (5 bases). The CDR3 contains 18 residues. V was pared by 6 bases and J by 0 bases, with 21 bases between. Looked up from germline, CDR1 is SGHAT and CDR2 is FQNNGV. CDR3 in amino acids: CASRSLRATQGAKNIQYF. Here the CDR3 DNA reads TGTGCCAGCAGAAGCTTAAGGGCAACCCAGGGAGCCAAAAACATTCAGTACTTC.

This clone came up a few times. CDR3 coding DNA: TGTGCCACCTGGACAGGGCGCACAGATACGCAGTATTTT. This encodes CATWTGRTDTQYF. V usage is TRBV19 and J usage is TRBJ2-3, with 8 positions matching TRBD1. Germline-derived CDR1 and CDR2 are LNHDA and SQIVND (reference sequence). V dropped 10 bases and J dropped 1; count of bases not matched to a gene: 4. This CDR3 is 13 amino acids long.

This chain uses TRBV7-9 with TRBJ2-2, with D maybe TRBD2 (6 bases). Trimming left V 1 base short and J 2 bases short, with 11 bases between. Germline V gene lookup returns CDR1 SEHNR and CDR2 FQNEAQ (reference sequence). This CDR3 is built from 16 residues. Here the CDR3 DNA reads TGTGCCAGCAGCTTAGGTGCGGGAAGTAACACCGGGGAGCTGTTTTTT. Amino acid sequence: CASSLGAGSNTGELFF.

This clone was seen a few times. The genes are TRBV2 and TRBJ1-4; 9 positions agree with TRBD1. The CDR3 is 14 amino acids. With V trimmed by 4 bases and J by 10 bases, 7 bases remained unmatched. Looked up from germline, CDR1 is SNHLY and CDR2 is FYNNEI. CDR3 protein: CASSVRQGDGKLFF. CDR3 nucleotides: TGTGCCAGCAGTGTACGACAGGGGGACGGAAAACTGTTTTTT.

The V call is TRBV11-3, the J call TRBJ2-5; 7 nucleotides line up with TRBD1. With V trimmed by 5 bases and J by 4 bases, 4 bases remained unmatched. There are 13 residues in the CDR3. CDR1 SGHNT and CDR2 YENEEA come from the germline V gene. CDR3 sequence reads: CASSKQGTETQYF. The CDR3 DNA sequence: TGTGCCAGCAGCAAACAGGGGACAGAGACCCAGTACTTC.

CDR3 residues: CASSSGTAHQPQHF. The DNA for the CDR3 is TGTGCCAGCAGCTCCGGGACAGCTCATCAGCCCCAGCATTTT. This chain links TRBV7-9 with TRBJ1-5; 7 bases are shared with TRBD1. In germline, CDR1 is SEHNR, CDR2 FQNEAQ (reference sequence). V lost 4 bases to trimming and J lost 5 bases; unmatched junction nucleotides: 5. CDR3 size: 14 residues.